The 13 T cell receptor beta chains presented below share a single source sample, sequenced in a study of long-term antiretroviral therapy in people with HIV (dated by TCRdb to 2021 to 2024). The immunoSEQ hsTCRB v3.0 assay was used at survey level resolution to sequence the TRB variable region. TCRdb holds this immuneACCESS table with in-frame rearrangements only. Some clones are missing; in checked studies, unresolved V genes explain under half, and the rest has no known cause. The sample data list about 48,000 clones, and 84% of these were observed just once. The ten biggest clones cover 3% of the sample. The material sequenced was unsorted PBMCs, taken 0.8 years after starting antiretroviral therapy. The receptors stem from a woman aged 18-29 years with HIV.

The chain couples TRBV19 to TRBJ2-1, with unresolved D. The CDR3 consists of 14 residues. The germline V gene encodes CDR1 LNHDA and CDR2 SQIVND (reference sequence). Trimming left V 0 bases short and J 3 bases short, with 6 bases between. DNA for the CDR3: TGTGCCAGTAGTATAGATGCGAACTACAATGAGCAGTTCTTC. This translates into CASSIDANYNEQFF.

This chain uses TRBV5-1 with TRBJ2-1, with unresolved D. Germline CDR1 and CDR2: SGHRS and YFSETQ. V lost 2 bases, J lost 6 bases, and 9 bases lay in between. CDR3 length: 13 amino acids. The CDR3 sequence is CASSLETVNEQFF. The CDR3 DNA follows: TGCGCCAGCAGCTTAGAAACAGTCAATGAGCAGTTCTTC.

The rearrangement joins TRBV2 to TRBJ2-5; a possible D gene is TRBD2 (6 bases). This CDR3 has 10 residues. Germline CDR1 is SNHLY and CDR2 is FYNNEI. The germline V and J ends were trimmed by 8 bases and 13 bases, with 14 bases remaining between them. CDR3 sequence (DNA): TGTGCCAGCTTTTGGGGACTTGGGTACTTC. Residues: CASFWGLGYF. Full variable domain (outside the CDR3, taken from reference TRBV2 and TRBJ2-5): EPEVTQTPSHQVTQMGQEVILRCVPISNHLYFYWYRQILGQKVEFLVSFYNNEISEKSEIFDDQFSVERPDGSNFTLKIRSTKLEDSAMYFCASFWGLGYFGPGTRLLVL.

Here the CDR3 DNA reads TGTGCCAGCAGCTCACAGGGTTGGCAGCCCCAGCATTTT. This sequence encodes CASSSQGWQPQHF. This rearrangement joins TRBV7-9 to TRBJ1-5, with D possibly matching TRBD1 (6 bases). V was pared by 4 bases and J by 7 bases, with 11 bases between. The CDR3 length is 13 residues. Germline V gene sequence: CDR1 SEHNR, CDR2 FQNEAQ (reference sequence).

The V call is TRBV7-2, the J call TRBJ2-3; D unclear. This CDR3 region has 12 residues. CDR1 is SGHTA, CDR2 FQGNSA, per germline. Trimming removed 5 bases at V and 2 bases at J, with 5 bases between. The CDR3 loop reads CASSPTTDTQYF. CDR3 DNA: TGTGCCAGCAGCCCCACCACAGATACGCAGTATTTT.

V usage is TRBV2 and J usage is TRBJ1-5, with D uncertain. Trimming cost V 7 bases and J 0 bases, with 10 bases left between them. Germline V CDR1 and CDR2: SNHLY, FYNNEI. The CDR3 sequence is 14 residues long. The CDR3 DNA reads TGTGCCAGCACTCCTGATTATAGCAATCAGCCCCAGCATTTT. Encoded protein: CASTPDYSNQPQHF.

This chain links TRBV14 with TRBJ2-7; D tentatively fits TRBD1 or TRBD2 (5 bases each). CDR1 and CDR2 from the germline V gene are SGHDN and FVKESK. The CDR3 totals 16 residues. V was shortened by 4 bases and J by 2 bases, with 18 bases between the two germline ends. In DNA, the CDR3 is TGTGCCAGCAGCCCGTACGACGGGACGGCAACCTACGAGCAGTACTTC. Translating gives CASSPYDGTATYEQYF.

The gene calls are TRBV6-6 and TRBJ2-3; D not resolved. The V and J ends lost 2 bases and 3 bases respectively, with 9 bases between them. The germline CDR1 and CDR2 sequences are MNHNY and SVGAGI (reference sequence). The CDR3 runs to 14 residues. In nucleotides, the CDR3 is TGTGCCAGCAGTTACGGGCTTCATACAGATACGCAGTATTTT. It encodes CASSYGLHTDTQYF.

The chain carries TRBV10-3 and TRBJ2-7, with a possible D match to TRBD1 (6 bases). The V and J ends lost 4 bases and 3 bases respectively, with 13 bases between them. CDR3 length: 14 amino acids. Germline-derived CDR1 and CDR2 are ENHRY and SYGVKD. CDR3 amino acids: CAISGGQQGYEQYF. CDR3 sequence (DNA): TGTGCCATCAGTGGGGGACAACAGGGCTACGAGCAGTACTTC.

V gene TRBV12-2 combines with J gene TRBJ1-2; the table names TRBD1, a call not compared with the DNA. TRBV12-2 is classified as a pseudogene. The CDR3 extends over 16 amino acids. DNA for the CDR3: TGTGCAAGTCGCTTAGGAGGGCAGGGGGGTAACTATGGCTACACCTTC. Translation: CASRLGGQGGNYGYTF.

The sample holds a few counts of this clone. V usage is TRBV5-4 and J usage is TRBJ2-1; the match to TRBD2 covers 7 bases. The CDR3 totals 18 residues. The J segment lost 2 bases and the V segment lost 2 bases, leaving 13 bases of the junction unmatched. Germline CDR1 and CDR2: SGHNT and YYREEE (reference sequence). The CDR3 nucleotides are TGTGCCAGCAGCTTCGGGGGTAGCGGGCTAGAGGCCTACAATGAGCAGTTCTTC. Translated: CASSFGGSGLEAYNEQFF.

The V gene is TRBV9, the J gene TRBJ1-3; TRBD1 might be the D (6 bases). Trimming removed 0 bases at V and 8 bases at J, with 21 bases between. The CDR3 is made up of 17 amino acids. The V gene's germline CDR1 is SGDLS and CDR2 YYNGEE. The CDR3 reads CASSVAYGGDRPHTIYF. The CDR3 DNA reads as TGTGCCAGCAGCGTAGCTTACGGTGGCGACAGGCCCCACACCATATATTTT.

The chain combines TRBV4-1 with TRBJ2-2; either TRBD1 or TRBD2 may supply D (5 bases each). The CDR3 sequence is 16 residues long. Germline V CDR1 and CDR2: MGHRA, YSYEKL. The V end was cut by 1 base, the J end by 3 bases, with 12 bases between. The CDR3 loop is CASSQGGLGDTGELFF. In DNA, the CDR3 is TGCGCCAGCAGCCAAGGCGGCTTGGGGGACACCGGGGAGCTGTTTTTT.